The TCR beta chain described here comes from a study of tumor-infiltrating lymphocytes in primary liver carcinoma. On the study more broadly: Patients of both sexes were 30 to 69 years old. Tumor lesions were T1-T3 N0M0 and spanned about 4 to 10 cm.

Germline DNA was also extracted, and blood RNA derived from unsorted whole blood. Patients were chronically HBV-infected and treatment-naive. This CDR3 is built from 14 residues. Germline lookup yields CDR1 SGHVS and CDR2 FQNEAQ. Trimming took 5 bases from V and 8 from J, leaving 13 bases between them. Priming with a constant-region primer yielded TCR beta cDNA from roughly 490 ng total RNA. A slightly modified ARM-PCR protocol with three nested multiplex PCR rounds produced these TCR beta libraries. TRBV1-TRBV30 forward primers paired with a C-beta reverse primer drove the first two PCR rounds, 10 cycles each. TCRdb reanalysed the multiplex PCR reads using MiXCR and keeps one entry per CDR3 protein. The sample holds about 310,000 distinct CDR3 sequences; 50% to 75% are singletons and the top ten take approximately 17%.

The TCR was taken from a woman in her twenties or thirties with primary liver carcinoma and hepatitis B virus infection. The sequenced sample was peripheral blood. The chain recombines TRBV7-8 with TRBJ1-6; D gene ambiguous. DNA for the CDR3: TGTGCCAGCAGCCAAGATTCCTTGTATTCACCCCTCCACTTT. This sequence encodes CASSQDSLYSPLHF.